This TCR beta chain was captured by sequencing in a study of shared clonotypes between healthy human individuals. Germline lookup yields CDR1 MNHEY and CDR2 SVGAGI. V lost 7 bases to trimming and J lost 4 bases, with 8 bases between them. The CDR3 consists of 12 residues. Profiled with immunoSEQ multiplex PCR; TCRdb holds only in-frame clones, not every one. The table lists roughly 2.1 million clones, just over 90% of them singletons. In the naive CD8 group, cells lacked CD45RO and were positively selected for CCR7, so terminally differentiated effector memory CD45RA+ cells were left out. Donors included only healthy HIV-negative adults lacking recent acute infections or vaccinations.

The receptor was isolated from a man aged 18 to 30 in good health. Some clones in this sample may be carry-over from other donors' samples. This sequence joins TRBV6-5 and TRBJ1-5; no firm D call. Input material: naive CD8+ T cells from PBMCs. CDR3 nucleotide sequence: TGTGCCAGCACGGGTTGGAATCAGCCCCAGCATTTT. This codes for CASTGWNQPQHF.